The rows below give T cell receptor beta chains drawn from one sample of a study of blood T cell repertoires in COVID-19. Clones were read by immunoSEQ multiplex PCR, and TCRdb kept only the in-frame ones, dropping some. The table shows about 87,000 clones, with 85% to 90% occurring only once. The sample was peripheral blood. The receptors derive from a man aged 40-55 years with acute or convalescent COVID-19. The CDR3 runs from the conserved cysteine through the conserved F or W. The D gene is left open where the match is weak. Size is stated for part of the rows, as once, few or many counts, or as a class when the clone is expanded.

CDR3: CASSPRASRNTGELFF
DNA: TGTGCCAGCAGTCCCAGAGCGTCACGGAACACCGGGGAGCTGTTTTTT
J: TRBJ2-2
D: -
size: -
V: TRBV6-2/TRBV6-3

CDR3: CATAGTGDHSEQFF
DNA: TGTGCCACCGCCGGGACAGGGGATCACAGTGAGCAGTTCTTC
J: TRBJ2-1
D: TRBD1
size: -
V: TRBV5-4

CDR3: CASSLTGLPADTQYF
DNA: TGTGCCAGCAGCCTCACGGGACTTCCCGCGGATACGCAGTATTTT
J: TRBJ2-3
D: -
size: -
V: TRBV7-3

CDR3: CASSDTGSSYNEQFF
DNA: TGCGCCAGCAGTGATACCGGGTCGTCCTACAATGAGCAGTTCTTC
J: TRBJ2-1
D: -
size: -
V: TRBV10-1

CDR3: CASSKVGGSIPHTNYGYTF
DNA: TGTGCCAGCAGCAAAGTGGGGGGTTCCATCCCTCATACTAACTATGGCTACACCTTC
J: TRBJ1-2
D: -
size: -
V: TRBV21-1

CDR3: CASRRSANNEQFF
DNA: TGTGCCAGTCGGAGGTCCGCGAACAATGAGCAGTTCTTC
J: TRBJ2-1
D: -
size: -
V: TRBV19

CDR3: CASSKKLAGQAKETQYF
DNA: TGTGCCAGCAGCAAAAAGCTGGCGGGGCAGGCTAAGGAGACCCAGTACTTC
J: TRBJ2-5
D: -
size: few
V: TRBV21-1

CDR3: CASSGSSYSRNTEAFF
DNA: TGTGCCAGCAGTGGCAGCTCGTACAGTCGGAACACTGAAGCTTTCTTT
J: TRBJ1-1
D: -
size: -
V: TRBV25-1

CDR3: CASRGLIAGVKEQYF
DNA: TGCGCCAGCAGAGGTTTAATAGCGGGAGTAAAGGAGCAGTACTTC
J: TRBJ2-7
D: TRBD2
size: -
V: TRBV5-1

CDR3: CATRKGPGGEKLFF
DNA: TGTGCCACCAGAAAGGGCCCAGGGGGGGAAAAACTGTTTTTT
J: TRBJ1-4
D: TRBD1
size: -
V: TRBV15

CDR3: CASSNGVSNQPQHF
DNA: TGTGCCAGCAGTAATGGAGTCAGCAATCAGCCCCAGCATTTT
J: TRBJ1-5
D: -
size: -
V: TRBV5-5

CDR3: CASSESRQGGEKLFF
DNA: TGCGCCAGCAGTGAGTCTAGACAGGGTGGTGAAAAACTGTTTTTT
J: TRBJ1-4
D: TRBD1
size: once
V: TRBV10-2

CDR3: CASSRETPGELFF
DNA: TGTGCCAGCAGCCGGGAAACCCCGGGGGAGCTGTTTTTT
J: TRBJ2-2
D: -
size: once
V: TRBV6-1

CDR3: CASSSTTDREETQYF
DNA: TGTGCCAGCAGCTCAACGACGGACAGGGAAGAGACCCAGTACTTC
J: TRBJ2-5
D: TRBD1
size: -
V: TRBV9

CDR3: CASRKQGLYQPQHF
DNA: TGTGCCAGCAGGAAACAGGGTTTGTATCAGCCCCAGCATTTT
J: TRBJ1-5
D: -
size: -
V: TRBV27

CDR3: CASGTGQGDSGANVLTF
DNA: TGCGCCAGCGGGACGGGACAGGGGGACTCTGGGGCCAACGTCCTGACTTTC
J: TRBJ2-6
D: TRBD1
size: -
V: TRBV5-1

CDR3: CASVRLAGVPDTQYF
DNA: TGTGCCAGCGTCCGACTAGCGGGAGTTCCGGATACGCAGTATTTT
J: TRBJ2-3
D: TRBD2
size: -
V: TRBV6-5

CDR3: CASSEVRHGGETQYF
DNA: TGTGCCAGCAGTGAGGTCAGGCACGGGGGAGAGACCCAGTACTTC
J: TRBJ2-5
D: -
size: -
V: TRBV2